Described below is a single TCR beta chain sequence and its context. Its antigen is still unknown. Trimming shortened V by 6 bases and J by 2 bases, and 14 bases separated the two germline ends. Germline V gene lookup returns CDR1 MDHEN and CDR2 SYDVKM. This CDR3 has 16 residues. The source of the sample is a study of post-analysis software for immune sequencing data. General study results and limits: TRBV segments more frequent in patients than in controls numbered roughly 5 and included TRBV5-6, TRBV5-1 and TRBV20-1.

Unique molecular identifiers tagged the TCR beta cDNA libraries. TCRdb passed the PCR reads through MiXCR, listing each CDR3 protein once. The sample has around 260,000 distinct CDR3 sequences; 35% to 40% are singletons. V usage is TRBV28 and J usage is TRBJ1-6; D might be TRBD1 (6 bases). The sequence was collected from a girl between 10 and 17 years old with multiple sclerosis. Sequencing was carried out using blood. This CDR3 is CASRIQGVAYNSPLHF. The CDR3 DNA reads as TGTGCCAGCAGAATACAGGGAGTTGCCTATAATTCACCCCTCCACTTT. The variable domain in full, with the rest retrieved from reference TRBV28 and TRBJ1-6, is DVKVTQSSRYLVKRTGEKVFLECVQDMDHENMFWYRQDPGLGLRLIYFSYDVKMKEKGDIPEGYSVSREKKERFSLILESASTNQTSMYLCASRIQGVAYNSPLHFGNGTRLTVT.